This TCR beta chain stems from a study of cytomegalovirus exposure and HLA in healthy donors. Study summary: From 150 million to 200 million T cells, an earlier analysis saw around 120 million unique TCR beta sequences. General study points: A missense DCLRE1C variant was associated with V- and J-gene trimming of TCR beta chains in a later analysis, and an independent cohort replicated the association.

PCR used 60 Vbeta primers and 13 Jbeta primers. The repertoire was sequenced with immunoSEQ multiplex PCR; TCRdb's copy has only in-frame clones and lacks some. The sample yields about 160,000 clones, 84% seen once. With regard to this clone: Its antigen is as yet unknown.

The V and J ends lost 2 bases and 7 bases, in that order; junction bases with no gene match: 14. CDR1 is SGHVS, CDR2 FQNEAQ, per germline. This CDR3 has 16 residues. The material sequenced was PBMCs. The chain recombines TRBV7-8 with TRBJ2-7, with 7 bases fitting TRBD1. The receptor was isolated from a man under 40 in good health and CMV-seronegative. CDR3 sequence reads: CASSLRGLGGWVEQYF. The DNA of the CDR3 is TGTGCCAGCAGCTTAAGGGGGCTTGGCGGGTGGGTGGAGCAGTACTTC. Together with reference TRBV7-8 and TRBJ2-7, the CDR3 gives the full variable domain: GAGVSQSPRYKVAKRGQDVALRCDPISGHVSLFWYQQALGQGPEFLTYFQNEAQLDKSGLPSDRFFAERPEGSVSTLKIQRTQQEDSAVYLCASSLRGLGGWVEQYFGPGTRLTVT.